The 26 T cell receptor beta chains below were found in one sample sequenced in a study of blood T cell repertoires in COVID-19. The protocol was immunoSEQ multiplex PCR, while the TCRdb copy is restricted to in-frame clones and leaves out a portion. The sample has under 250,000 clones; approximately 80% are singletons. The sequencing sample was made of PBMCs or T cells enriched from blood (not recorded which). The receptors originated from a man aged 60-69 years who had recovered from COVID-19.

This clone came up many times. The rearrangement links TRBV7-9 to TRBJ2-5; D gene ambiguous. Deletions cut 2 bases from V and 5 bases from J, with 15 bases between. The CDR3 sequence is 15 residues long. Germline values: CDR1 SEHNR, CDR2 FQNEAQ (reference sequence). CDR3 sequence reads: CASSLRRLSGETQYF. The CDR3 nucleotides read TGTGCCAGCAGCTTACGGCGACTGAGTGGGGAGACCCAGTACTTC.

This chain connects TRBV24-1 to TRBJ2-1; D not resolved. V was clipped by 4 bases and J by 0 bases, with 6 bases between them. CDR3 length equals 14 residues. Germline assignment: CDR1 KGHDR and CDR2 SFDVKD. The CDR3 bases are TGTGCCACCAGTGAGTCTAGCTCCTACAATGAGCAGTTCTTC. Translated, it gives CATSESSSYNEQFF.

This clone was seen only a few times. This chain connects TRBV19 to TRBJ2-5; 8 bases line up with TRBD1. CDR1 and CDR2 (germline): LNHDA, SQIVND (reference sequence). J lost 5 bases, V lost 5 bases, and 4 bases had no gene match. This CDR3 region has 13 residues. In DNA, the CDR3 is TGTGCCAGTAGTCAGGACAGGGATGAGACCCAGTACTTC. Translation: CASSQDRDETQYF.

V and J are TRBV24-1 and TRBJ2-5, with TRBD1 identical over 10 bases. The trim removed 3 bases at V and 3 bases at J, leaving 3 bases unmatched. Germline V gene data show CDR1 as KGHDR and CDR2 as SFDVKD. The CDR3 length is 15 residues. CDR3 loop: CATSDAGTGEETQYF. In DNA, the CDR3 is TGTGCCACCAGTGATGCCGGGACAGGGGAAGAGACCCAGTACTTC.

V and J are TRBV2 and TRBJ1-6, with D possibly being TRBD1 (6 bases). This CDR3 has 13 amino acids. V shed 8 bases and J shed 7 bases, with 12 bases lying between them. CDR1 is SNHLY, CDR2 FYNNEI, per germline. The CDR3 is CASEGRGNSPLHF. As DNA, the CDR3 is TGTGCCAGCGAAGGCAGGGGCAATTCACCCCTCCACTTT. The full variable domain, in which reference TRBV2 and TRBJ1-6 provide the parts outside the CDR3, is EPEVTQTPSHQVTQMGQEVILRCVPISNHLYFYWYRQILGQKVEFLVSFYNNEISEKSEIFDDQFSVERPDGSNFTLKIRSTKLEDSAMYFCASEGRGNSPLHFGNGTRLTVT.

This chain's CDR3 is CASSPSLSGGKETQYF. The CDR3 region has the DNA TGTGCCAGCAGCCCCTCGCTCAGCGGGGGCAAAGAGACCCAGTACTTC. J is TRBJ2-5 and V is TRBV3-1 (or the pseudogene TRBV3-2), with 8 bases aligning to TRBD2. The V gene's germline CDR1 is LGHDT and CDR2 YNNKEL (reference sequence). This CDR3 is 16 amino acids long. V was clipped by 4 bases and J by 3 bases; unmatched bases: 10.

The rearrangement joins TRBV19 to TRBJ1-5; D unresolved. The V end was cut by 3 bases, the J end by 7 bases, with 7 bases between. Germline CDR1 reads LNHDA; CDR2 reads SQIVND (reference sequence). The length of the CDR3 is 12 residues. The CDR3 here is CASSIYGQPQHF. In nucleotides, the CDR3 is TGTGCCAGTAGTATTTACGGGCAGCCCCAGCATTTT.

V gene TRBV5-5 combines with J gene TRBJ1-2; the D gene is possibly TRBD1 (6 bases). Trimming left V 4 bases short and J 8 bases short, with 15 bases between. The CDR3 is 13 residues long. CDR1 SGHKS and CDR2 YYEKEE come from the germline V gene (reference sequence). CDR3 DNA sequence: TGTGCCAGCAGCCCGGGGAACAGGGACGGCTACACCTTC. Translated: CASSPGNRDGYTF.

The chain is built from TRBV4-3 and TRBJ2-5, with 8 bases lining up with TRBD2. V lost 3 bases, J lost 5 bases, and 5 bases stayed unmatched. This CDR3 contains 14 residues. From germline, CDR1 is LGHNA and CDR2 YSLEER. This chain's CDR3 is CASSQPGGSETQYF. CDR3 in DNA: TGCGCCAGCAGCCAGCCGGGAGGGTCGGAGACCCAGTACTTC.

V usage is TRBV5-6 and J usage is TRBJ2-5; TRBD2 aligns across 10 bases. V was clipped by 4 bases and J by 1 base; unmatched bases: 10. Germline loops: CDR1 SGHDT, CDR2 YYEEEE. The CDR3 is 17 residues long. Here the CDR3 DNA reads TGTGCCAGCAGCCTGACGCTGGTAGCGGGGGGCCAAGAGACCCAGTACTTC. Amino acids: CASSLTLVAGGQETQYF. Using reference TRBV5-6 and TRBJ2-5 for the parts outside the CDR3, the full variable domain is DAGVTQSPTHLIKTRGQQVTLRCSPKSGHDTVSWYQQALGQGPQFIFQYYEEEERQRGNFPDRFSGHQFPNYSSELNVNALLLGDSALYLCASSLTLVAGGQETQYFGPGTRLLVL.

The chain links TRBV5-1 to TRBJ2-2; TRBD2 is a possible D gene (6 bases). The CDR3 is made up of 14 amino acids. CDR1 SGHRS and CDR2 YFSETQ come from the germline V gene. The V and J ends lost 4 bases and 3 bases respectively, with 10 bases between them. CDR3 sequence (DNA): TGCGCCAGCAGCCCCGGGACTCACACCGGGGAGCTGTTTTTT. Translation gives CASSPGTHTGELFF.

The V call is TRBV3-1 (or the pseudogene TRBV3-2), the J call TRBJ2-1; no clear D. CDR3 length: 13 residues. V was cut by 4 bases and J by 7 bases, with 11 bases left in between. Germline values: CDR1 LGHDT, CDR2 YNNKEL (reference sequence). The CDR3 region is CASSRSPSNEQFF. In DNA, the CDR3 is TGTGCCAGCAGCCGTAGCCCCTCGAATGAGCAGTTCTTC.

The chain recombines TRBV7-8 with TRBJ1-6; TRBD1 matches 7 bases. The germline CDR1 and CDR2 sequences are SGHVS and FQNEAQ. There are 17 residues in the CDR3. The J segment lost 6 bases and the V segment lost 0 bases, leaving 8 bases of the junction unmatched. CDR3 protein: CASSLALLGQTNSPLHF. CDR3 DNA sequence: TGTGCCAGCAGCTTAGCGCTCCTGGGACAGACTAATTCACCCCTCCACTTT.

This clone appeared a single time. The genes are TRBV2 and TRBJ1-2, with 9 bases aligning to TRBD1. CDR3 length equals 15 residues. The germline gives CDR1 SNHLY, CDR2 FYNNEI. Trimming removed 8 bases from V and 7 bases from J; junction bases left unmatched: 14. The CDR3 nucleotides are TGTGCCAGCCTGCTCTCCCGGGACAGGGCCCCTGGCTACACCTTC. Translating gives CASLLSRDRAPGYTF.

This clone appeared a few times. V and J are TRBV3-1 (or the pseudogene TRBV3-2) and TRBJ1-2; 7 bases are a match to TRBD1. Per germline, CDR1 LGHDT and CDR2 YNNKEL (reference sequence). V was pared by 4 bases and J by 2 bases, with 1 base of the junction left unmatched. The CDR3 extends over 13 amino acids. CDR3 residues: CASSRQGNYGYTF. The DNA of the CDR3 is TGTGCCAGCAGCCGACAGGGAAACTATGGCTACACCTTC.

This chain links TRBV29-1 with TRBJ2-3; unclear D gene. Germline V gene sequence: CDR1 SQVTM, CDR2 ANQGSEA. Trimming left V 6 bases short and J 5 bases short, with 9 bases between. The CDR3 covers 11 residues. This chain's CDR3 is CSVTGGDTQYF. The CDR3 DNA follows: TGCAGCGTCACGGGTGGAGATACGCAGTATTTT.

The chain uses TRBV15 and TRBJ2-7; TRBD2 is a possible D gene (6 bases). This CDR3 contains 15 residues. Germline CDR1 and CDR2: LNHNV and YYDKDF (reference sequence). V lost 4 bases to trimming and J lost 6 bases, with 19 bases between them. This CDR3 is CATSIRDSRVSEQYF. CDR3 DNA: TGTGCCACCAGCATCCGGGACTCGCGGGTGTCCGAGCAGTACTTC.

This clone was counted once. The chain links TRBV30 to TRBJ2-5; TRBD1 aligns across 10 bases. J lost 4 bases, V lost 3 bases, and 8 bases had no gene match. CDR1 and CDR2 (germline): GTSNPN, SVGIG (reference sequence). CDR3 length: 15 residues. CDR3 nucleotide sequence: TGTGCCTGGAGCCCCGACAGGGGGCGTTCAGAGACCCAGTACTTC. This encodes CAWSPDRGRSETQYF. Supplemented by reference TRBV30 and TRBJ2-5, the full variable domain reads SQTIHQWPATLVQPVGSPLSLECTVEGTSNPNLYWYRQAAGRGLQLLFYSVGIGQISSEVPQNLSASRPQDRQFILSSKKLLLSDSGFYLCAWSPDRGRSETQYFGPGTRLLVL.

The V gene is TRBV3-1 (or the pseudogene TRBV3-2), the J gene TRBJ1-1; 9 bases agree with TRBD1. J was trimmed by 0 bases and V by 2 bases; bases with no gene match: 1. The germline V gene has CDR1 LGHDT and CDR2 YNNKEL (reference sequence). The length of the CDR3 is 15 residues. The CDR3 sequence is CASSQWTGVNTEAFF. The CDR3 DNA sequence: TGTGCCAGCAGCCAATGGACAGGGGTGAACACTGAAGCTTTCTTT.

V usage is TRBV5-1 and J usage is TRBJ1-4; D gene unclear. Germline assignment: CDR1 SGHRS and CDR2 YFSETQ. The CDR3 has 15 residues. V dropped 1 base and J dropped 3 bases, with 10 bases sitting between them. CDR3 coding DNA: TGCGCCAGCAGCTTGACGGGATCGGCTAATGAAAAACTGTTTTTT. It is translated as CASSLTGSANEKLFF.

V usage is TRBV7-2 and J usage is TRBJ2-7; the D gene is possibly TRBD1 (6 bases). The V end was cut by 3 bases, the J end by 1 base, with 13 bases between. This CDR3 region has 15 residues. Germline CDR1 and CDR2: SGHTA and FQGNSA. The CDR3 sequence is CASSLDTGWSYEQYF. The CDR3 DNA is TGTGCCAGCAGCTTGGATACAGGGTGGTCCTACGAGCAGTACTTC.

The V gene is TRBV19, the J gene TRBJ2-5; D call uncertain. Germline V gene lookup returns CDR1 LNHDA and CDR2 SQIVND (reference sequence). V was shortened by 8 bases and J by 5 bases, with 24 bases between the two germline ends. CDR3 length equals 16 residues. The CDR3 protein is CASSNVGRALWETQYF. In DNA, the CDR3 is TGTGCCAGTTCCAACGTCGGTCGAGCGCTGTGGGAGACCCAGTACTTC.

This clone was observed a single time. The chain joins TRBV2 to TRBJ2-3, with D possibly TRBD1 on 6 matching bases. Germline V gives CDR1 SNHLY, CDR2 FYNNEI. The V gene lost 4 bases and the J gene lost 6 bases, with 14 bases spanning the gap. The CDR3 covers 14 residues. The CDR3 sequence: CASSGSRGLDTQYF. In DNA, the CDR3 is TGTGCCAGCAGTGGAAGCAGGGGATTGGATACGCAGTATTTT.

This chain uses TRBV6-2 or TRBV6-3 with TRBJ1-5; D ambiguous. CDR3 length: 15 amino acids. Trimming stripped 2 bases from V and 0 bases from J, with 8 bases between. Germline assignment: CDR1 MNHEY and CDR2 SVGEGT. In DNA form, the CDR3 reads TGTGCCAGCAGTTACGAGAGGAATAGCAATCAGCCCCAGCATTTT. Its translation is CASSYERNSNQPQHF.

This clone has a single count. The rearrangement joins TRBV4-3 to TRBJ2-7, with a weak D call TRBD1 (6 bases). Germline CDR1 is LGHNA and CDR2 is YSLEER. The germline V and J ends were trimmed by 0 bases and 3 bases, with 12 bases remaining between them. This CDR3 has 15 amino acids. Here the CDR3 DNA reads TGCGCCAGCAGCCAAGATTTTAGGGGGTACTACGAGCAGTACTTC. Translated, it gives CASSQDFRGYYEQYF.

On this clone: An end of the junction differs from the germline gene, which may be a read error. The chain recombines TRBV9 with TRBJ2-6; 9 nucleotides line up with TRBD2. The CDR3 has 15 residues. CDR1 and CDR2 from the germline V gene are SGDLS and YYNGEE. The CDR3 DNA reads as TGCCCCCCCCGCGGGGGGGGGCCCGGGGCCAACGTCCTGACTTTC. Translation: CPPRGGGPGANVLTF.